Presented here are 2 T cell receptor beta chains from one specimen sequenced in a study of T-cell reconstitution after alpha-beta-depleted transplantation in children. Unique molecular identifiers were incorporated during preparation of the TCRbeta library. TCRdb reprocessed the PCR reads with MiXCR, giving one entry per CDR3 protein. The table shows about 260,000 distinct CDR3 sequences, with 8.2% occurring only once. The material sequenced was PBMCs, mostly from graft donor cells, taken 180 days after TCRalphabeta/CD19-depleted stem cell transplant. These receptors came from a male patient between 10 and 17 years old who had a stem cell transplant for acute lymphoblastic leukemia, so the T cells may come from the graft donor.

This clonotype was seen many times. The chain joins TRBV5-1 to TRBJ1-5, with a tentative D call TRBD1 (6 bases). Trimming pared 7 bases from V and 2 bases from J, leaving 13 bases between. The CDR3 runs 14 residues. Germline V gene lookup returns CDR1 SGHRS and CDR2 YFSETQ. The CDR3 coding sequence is TGCGCCAGCGGTTGGGGGGCGGGCAATCAGCCCCAGCATTTT. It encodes CASGWGAGNQPQHF. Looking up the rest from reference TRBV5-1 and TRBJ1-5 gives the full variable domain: KAGVTQTPRYLIKTRGQQVTLSCSPISGHRSVSWYQQTPGQGLQFLFEYFSETQRNKGNFPGRFSGRQFSNSRSEMNVSTLELGDSALYLCASGWGAGNQPQHFGDGTRLSIL.

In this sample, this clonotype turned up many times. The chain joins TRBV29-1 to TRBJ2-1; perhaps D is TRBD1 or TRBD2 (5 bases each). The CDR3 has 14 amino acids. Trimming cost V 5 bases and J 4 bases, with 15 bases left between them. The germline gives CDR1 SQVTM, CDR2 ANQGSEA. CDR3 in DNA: TGCAGCGTTCCCCCCGGGGCAGGATACAATGAGCAGTTCTTC. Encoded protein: CSVPPGAGYNEQFF.